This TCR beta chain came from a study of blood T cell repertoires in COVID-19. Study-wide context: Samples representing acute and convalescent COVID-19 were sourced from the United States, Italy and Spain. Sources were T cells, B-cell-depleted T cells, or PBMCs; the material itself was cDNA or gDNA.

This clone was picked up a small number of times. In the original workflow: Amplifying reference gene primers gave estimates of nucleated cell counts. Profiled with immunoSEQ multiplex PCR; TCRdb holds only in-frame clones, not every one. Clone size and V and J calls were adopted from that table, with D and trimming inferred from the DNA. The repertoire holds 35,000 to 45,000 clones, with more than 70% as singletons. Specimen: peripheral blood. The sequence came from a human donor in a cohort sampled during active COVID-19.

CDR3 nucleotide sequence: TGTGCCAGCAGCGACCGGGACAGGGACAATGAGCAGTTCTTC. Its translation: CASSDRDRDNEQFF. V usage is TRBV27 and J usage is TRBJ2-1; 9 bases line up with TRBD1. Germline V gene data show CDR1 as MNHEY and CDR2 as SMNVEV (reference sequence). This CDR3 spans 14 amino acids. The V gene end was trimmed by 6 bases and the J gene end by 5 bases; junction bases not matched to a gene: 5.